Listed below are T cell receptor beta chains from one sample, sequenced in a study of cytomegalovirus exposure and HLA in healthy donors. TCRdb's table, derived via immunoSEQ multiplex PCR, lists solely in-frame clones and lacks some. The sample records about 130,000 clones, 70% to 90% being singletons. Sequences were obtained from PBMCs. Receptors originate from a boy younger than 18 in good health and CMV-seronegative. Both conserved end residues are part of each CDR3. A D gene is named only where the DNA matches it firmly. Expanded clones get a size class; other rows say once, few or many, or leave the size out.

J: TRBJ2-7; length: 11; V: TRBV29-1; D: NA; size: NA; CDR3: CSVRKRAEQYF; DNA: TGCAGCGTCCGAAAGAGGGCCGAGCAGTACTTC
J: TRBJ1-1; length: 14; V: TRBV27; D: TRBD1; size: NA; CDR3: CASSPRTGRTEAFF; DNA: TGTGCCAGCAGTCCGCGGACAGGGCGGACTGAAGCTTTCTTT
J: TRBJ2-1; length: 14; V: TRBV27; D: NA; size: NA; CDR3: CASSLGGDLHEQFF; DNA: TGTGCCAGCAGTTTAGGGGGCGATCTTCATGAGCAGTTCTTC
J: TRBJ1-1; length: 14; V: TRBV9; D: NA; size: NA; CDR3: CASSPQTGGTEAFF; DNA: TGTGCCAGCAGCCCCCAGACGGGCGGGACTGAAGCTTTCTTT
J: TRBJ2-5; length: 14; V: TRBV4-1; D: NA; size: NA; CDR3: CASSLLVAQETQYF; DNA: TGCGCCAGCAGCCTACTAGTGGCTCAAGAGACCCAGTACTTC
J: TRBJ1-1; length: 13; V: TRBV27; D: NA; size: NA; CDR3: CASSLAGVTEAFF; DNA: TGTGCCAGCAGTTTAGCGGGGGTCACTGAAGCTTTCTTT
J: TRBJ1-1; length: 16; V: TRBV7-8; D: TRBD1; size: NA; CDR3: CASSLAGTGKNTEAFF; DNA: TGTGCCAGCAGCTTAGCGGGGACAGGAAAGAACACTGAAGCTTTCTTT
J: TRBJ1-4; length: 14; V: TRBV6-6; D: TRBD1; size: once; CDR3: CASRKRTGGEKLFF; DNA: TGTGCCAGCAGAAAACGTACAGGGGGTGAAAAACTGTTTTTT
J: TRBJ2-3; length: 14; V: TRBV4-3; D: TRBD2; size: few; CDR3: CASSRLAGTDTQYF; DNA: TGCGCCAGCAGCAGGCTAGCGGGGACAGATACGCAGTATTTT
J: TRBJ2-1; length: 15; V: TRBV27; D: NA; size: NA; CDR3: CASSETGKEDNEQFF; DNA: TGTGCCAGCAGCGAAACAGGGAAGGAGGACAATGAGCAGTTCTTC
J: TRBJ2-1; length: 18; V: TRBV7-6; D: NA; size: NA; CDR3: CASSLVGGGVSRSNEQFF; DNA: TGTGCCAGCAGCTTAGTTGGGGGGGGCGTTTCCCGCTCCAATGAGCAGTTCTTC
J: TRBJ2-7; length: 13; V: TRBV5-5; D: NA; size: NA; CDR3: CASSLEQGYEQYF; DNA: TGTGCCAGCAGCTTGGAACAGGGCTACGAGCAGTACTTC
J: TRBJ2-3; length: 18; V: TRBV10-3; D: TRBD2; size: NA; CDR3: CAISGGLAGLPSTDTQYF; DNA: TGTGCCATCAGTGGTGGACTAGCGGGGCTACCTAGCACAGATACGCAGTATTTT
J: TRBJ2-3; length: 11; V: TRBV20-1; D: NA; size: NA; CDR3: CSASSRSTQYF; DNA: TGCAGTGCTAGTTCTCGAAGCACGCAGTATTTT
J: TRBJ1-1; length: 12; V: TRBV27; D: NA; size: NA; CDR3: CASKTVGTEAFF; DNA: TGTGCCAGCAAGACAGTGGGTACTGAAGCTTTCTTT
J: TRBJ2-1; length: 15; V: TRBV7-2; D: NA; size: NA; CDR3: CASSLARESTHEQFF; DNA: TGTGCCAGCAGCTTAGCACGGGAGAGCACCCATGAGCAGTTCTTC
J: TRBJ1-2; length: 13; V: TRBV6-1; D: NA; size: NA; CDR3: CASSEHNNYGYTF; DNA: TGTGCCAGCAGTGAACACAATAACTATGGCTACACCTTC
J: TRBJ1-2; length: 12; V: TRBV2; D: NA; size: NA; CDR3: CASYRPFYGYTF; DNA: TGTGCCAGCTACAGGCCTTTCTATGGCTACACCTTC
J: TRBJ2-7; length: 13; V: TRBV6-1; D: NA; size: few; CDR3: CASEAVITYEQYF; DNA: TGTGCCAGCGAAGCGGTCATTACCTACGAGCAGTACTTC
J: TRBJ2-1; length: 14; V: TRBV7-3; D: NA; size: NA; CDR3: CASSSTGTNNEQFF; DNA: TGTGCCAGCAGCTCAACCGGGACAAACAATGAGCAGTTCTTC
J: TRBJ2-2; length: 18; V: TRBV6-4; D: TRBD2; size: NA; CDR3: CASKASGGAVETTGELFF; DNA: TGTGCCAGCAAGGCTAGCGGGGGGGCCGTTGAAACCACCGGGGAGCTGTTTTTT
J: TRBJ2-1; length: 13; V: TRBV4-3; D: TRBD2; size: once; CDR3: CASSSGPYNEQFF; DNA: TGCGCCAGCTCTAGCGGACCCTACAATGAGCAGTTCTTC
J: TRBJ2-3; length: 15; V: TRBV7-2; D: TRBD2; size: NA; CDR3: CASSRSGRRVDTQYF; DNA: TGTGCCAGCAGCCGTAGCGGGAGGCGGGTAGATACGCAGTATTTT
J: TRBJ2-3; length: 14; V: TRBV10-3; D: TRBD2; size: NA; CDR3: CAISLTGGQDTQYF; DNA: TGTGCCATCAGCCTAACGGGGGGGCAAGATACGCAGTATTTT
J: TRBJ1-1; length: 15; V: TRBV7-2; D: NA; size: NA; CDR3: CASSLERKKRAEAFF; DNA: TGTGCCAGCAGCTTAGAGAGGAAAAAGCGGGCTGAAGCTTTCTTT
J: TRBJ2-2; length: 15; V: TRBV19; D: TRBD1; size: NA; CDR3: CAISEGRGRTGELFF; DNA: TGTGCCATTTCGGAGGGCAGGGGGCGGACCGGGGAGCTGTTTTTT
J: TRBJ1-5; length: 15; V: TRBV6-5; D: TRBD1; size: NA; CDR3: CASSSTGTANRPQHF; DNA: TGTGCCAGCAGCTCTACTGGGACAGCCAATCGACCCCAGCATTTT
J: TRBJ2-6; length: 15; V: TRBV18; D: NA; size: once; CDR3: CASSPGGSGANVLTF; DNA: TGTGCCAGCTCACCTGGAGGATCTGGGGCCAACGTCCTGACTTTC
J: TRBJ1-2; length: 13; V: TRBV7-3; D: NA; size: NA; CDR3: CASSLEPLGGYTF; DNA: TGTGCCAGCAGCTTGGAGCCGTTAGGAGGCTACACCTTC
J: TRBJ1-2; length: 17; V: TRBV4-1; D: TRBD1; size: NA; CDR3: CASSHVNGTVFNYGYTF; DNA: TGCGCCAGCAGCCATGTGAACGGGACAGTCTTTAACTATGGCTACACCTTC
J: TRBJ2-1; length: 14; V: TRBV7-2; D: NA; size: NA; CDR3: CASSTRDSYNEQFF; DNA: TGTGCCAGCAGCACACGGGACTCCTACAATGAGCAGTTCTTC
J: TRBJ2-5; length: 13; V: TRBV2; D: NA; size: few; CDR3: CASRQAPGETQYF; DNA: TGTGCCAGCAGACAGGCCCCGGGAGAGACCCAGTACTTC
J: TRBJ1-5; length: 13; V: TRBV30; D: NA; size: NA; CDR3: CAWSSSSNQPQHF; DNA: TGTGCCTGGAGTTCTTCTAGCAATCAGCCCCAGCATTTT
J: TRBJ2-7; length: 14; V: TRBV7-6; D: NA; size: NA; CDR3: CASSLDPGAREQYF; DNA: TGTGCCAGCAGCTTAGACCCAGGGGCGAGGGAGCAGTACTTC
J: TRBJ1-5; length: 13; V: TRBV6-1; D: NA; size: few; CDR3: CASSERERQPQHF; DNA: TGTGCCAGCAGTGAAAGGGAGAGACAGCCCCAGCATTTT
J: TRBJ2-2; length: 16; V: TRBV4-2; D: TRBD2; size: NA; CDR3: CASSQTSGKSTGELFF; DNA: TGTGCCAGCAGCCAAACTAGCGGGAAAAGCACCGGGGAGCTGTTTTTT
J: TRBJ1-2; length: 13; V: TRBV10-3; D: TRBD1; size: NA; CDR3: CAINAGQNYGYTF; DNA: TGTGCCATCAATGCGGGACAGAACTATGGCTACACCTTC
J: TRBJ2-7; length: 17; V: TRBV7-2; D: TRBD2; size: NA; CDR3: CASSLTWAGVISYEQYF; DNA: TGTGCCAGCAGCTTAACTTGGGCGGGGGTCATCTCCTACGAGCAGTACTTC
J: TRBJ1-1; length: 15; V: TRBV7-9; D: NA; size: NA; CDR3: CASAKLRQGYTEAFF; DNA: TGTGCCAGCGCCAAATTACGGCAGGGTTACACTGAAGCTTTCTTT
J: TRBJ1-2; length: 13; V: TRBV5-6; D: NA; size: NA; CDR3: CASTQWQGLGYTF; DNA: TGTGCCAGCACCCAGTGGCAGGGATTGGGCTACACCTTC
J: TRBJ2-1; length: 15; V: TRBV6-5; D: NA; size: once; CDR3: CASSIQGWAYNEQFF; DNA: TGTGCCAGCAGCATACAGGGTTGGGCCTACAATGAGCAGTTCTTC
J: TRBJ2-5; length: 15; V: TRBV18; D: NA; size: NA; CDR3: CASSPSSRVQETQYF; DNA: TGTGCCAGCTCACCTAGTTCCAGGGTCCAAGAGACCCAGTACTTC
J: TRBJ1-3; length: 14; V: TRBV25-1; D: NA; size: NA; CDR3: CASSEQGSGNTIYF; DNA: TGTGCCAGCAGTGAACAGGGATCCGGAAACACCATATATTTT
J: TRBJ2-2; length: 12; V: TRBV30; D: NA; size: few; CDR3: CAWSVATGELFF; DNA: TGTGCCTGGAGTGTAGCCACCGGGGAGCTGTTTTTT
J: TRBJ2-7; length: 15; V: TRBV13; D: TRBD1; size: NA; CDR3: CASSFGTGRTYEQYF; DNA: TGTGCCAGCAGCTTTGGGACAGGGAGAACCTACGAGCAGTACTTC
J: TRBJ1-1; length: 12; V: TRBV10-3; D: TRBD1; size: NA; CDR3: CATRTGVTEAFF; DNA: TGTGCCACAAGAACAGGGGTCACTGAAGCTTTCTTT
J: TRBJ2-5; length: 13; V: TRBV6-5; D: TRBD1; size: NA; CDR3: CASRRQGAETQYF; DNA: TGTGCCAGCAGACGACAGGGGGCAGAGACCCAGTACTTC
J: TRBJ2-7; length: 14; V: TRBV7-6; D: NA; size: few; CDR3: CASSLEAPLWEQYF; DNA: TGTGCCAGCAGCTTAGAAGCTCCCTTATGGGAGCAGTACTTC
J: TRBJ2-5; length: 15; V: TRBV10-3; D: TRBD1; size: once; CDR3: CAISPGTGVEETQYF; DNA: TGTGCCATCAGTCCCGGGACAGGGGTTGAAGAGACCCAGTACTTC
J: TRBJ2-1; length: 15; V: TRBV19; D: TRBD1; size: NA; CDR3: CASSRKQGARNEQFF; DNA: TGTGCCAGTAGTCGGAAGCAGGGGGCGAGGAATGAGCAGTTCTTC
J: TRBJ1-4; length: 18; V: TRBV4-3; D: NA; size: NA; CDR3: CASSQDQNVRGTNEKLFF; DNA: TGCGCCAGCAGCCAGGACCAGAACGTACGGGGGACTAATGAAAAACTGTTTTTT
J: TRBJ1-6; length: 13; V: TRBV4-2; D: NA; size: NA; CDR3: CASSPQGGSPLHF; DNA: TGTGCCAGCAGCCCGCAGGGTGGATCACCCCTCCACTTT
J: TRBJ1-2; length: 14; V: TRBV4-1; D: NA; size: NA; CDR3: CASSQDDQGYGYTF; DNA: TGCGCCAGCAGCCAAGATGATCAGGGGTATGGCTACACCTTC
J: TRBJ1-2; length: 13; V: TRBV7-9; D: NA; size: NA; CDR3: CASSPSSNYGYTF; DNA: TGTGCCAGCAGCCCAAGCTCCAACTATGGCTACACCTTC
J: TRBJ2-7; length: 14; V: TRBV7-9; D: TRBD2; size: NA; CDR3: CASSPGTSGSEQYF; DNA: TGTGCCAGCAGCCCCGGGACTAGCGGGAGCGAGCAGTACTTC
J: TRBJ1-6; length: 16; V: TRBV2; D: NA; size: NA; CDR3: CASSVDDSSYNSPLHF; DNA: TGTGCCAGCAGCGTTGACGACAGCTCCTATAATTCACCCCTCCACTTT
J: TRBJ2-3; length: 14; V: TRBV7-2; D: TRBD1; size: once; CDR3: CASSLGQGPDTQYF; DNA: TGTGCCAGCAGCCTTGGACAGGGCCCAGATACGCAGTATTTT